This entry lists 20 T cell receptor beta chains sequenced from one sample in a study of response to subunit inactivated influenza vaccine. TCRdb reprocessed the RT-PCR reads with MiXCR, giving one entry per CDR3 protein. The table has around 520,000 distinct CDR3 sequences, approximately 10% seen once. This specimen consisted of PBMCs from blood, obtained on the day of vaccination. Receptors were obtained from a man in his forties or fifties who received an inactivated influenza vaccine.

In this sample, this clonotype turned up a few times. The V call is TRBV28, the J call TRBJ2-7, with D perhaps matching TRBD1 (6 bases). CDR1 and CDR2 (germline): MDHEN, SYDVKM. The germline V and J ends were trimmed by 6 bases and 1 base, with 16 bases remaining between them. This CDR3 has 15 residues. The CDR3 sequence is CASRLPQGSSYEQYF. The DNA of the CDR3 is TGTGCCAGCAGGCTCCCACAGGGCTCATCCTACGAGCAGTACTTC.

The rearrangement uses TRBV11-2 and TRBJ2-3, with D maybe TRBD1 (5 bases). Deletions cut 3 bases from V and 8 bases from J, with 15 bases between. The length of the CDR3 is 14 residues. CDR1 and CDR2 (germline): SGHAT, FQNNGV. CDR3 residues: CASSFGATPSTQYF. CDR3 DNA sequence: TGTGCCAGCAGCTTTGGGGCTACCCCGAGTACGCAGTATTTT.

The chain recombines TRBV12-3 or TRBV12-4 with TRBJ1-5; TRBD1 matches at 12 bases. CDR3 size: 17 residues. After removal of 6 bases from V and 6 bases from J, the junction contained 12 bases not matched to a gene. CDR3 in DNA: TGTGCCAGCAGAAACCGGGACAGGGGGCGGTGGAGTCAGCCCCAGCATTTT. Its translation is CASRNRDRGRWSQPQHF.

This clonotype was detected ten times or more. J is TRBJ2-4 and V is TRBV12-3 or TRBV12-4; D is ambiguous. V lost 6 bases to trimming and J lost 8 bases, with 11 bases between them. The CDR3 is 12 residues long. Written as DNA, the CDR3 is TGTGCCAGCAGCTACTCCGTGGACATTCAGTACTTC. Protein: CASSYSVDIQYF.

This clonotype was recorded at least ten times. The V and J genes are TRBV10-3 and TRBJ2-2; tentative D call: TRBD2 (6 bases). V lost 11 bases to trimming and J lost 7 bases, with 17 bases between them. This CDR3 spans 13 amino acids. CDR1 is ENHRY and CDR2 is SYGVKD in the germline V gene. CDR3 amino acids: CAAGLGTVGELFF. For the CDR3, the DNA is TGTGCCGCCGGTCTTGGGACTGTCGGGGAGCTGTTTTTT.

The rearrangement joins TRBV7-2 to TRBJ2-7; tentatively, D is TRBD2 (5 bases). CDR3 length: 13 amino acids. V lost 5 bases and J 3 bases, leaving 11 bases between the germline ends. The germline V gene has CDR1 SGHTA and CDR2 FQGNSA. The CDR3 is CASSTRGSYEQYF. The CDR3 region has the DNA TGTGCCAGCAGCACTAGAGGCAGCTACGAGCAGTACTTC.

This clonotype came up many times. The chain employs TRBV29-1 and TRBJ1-1; TRBD1 might be the D (6 bases). CDR3 length: 13 residues. In germline, CDR1 is SQVTM, CDR2 ANQGSEA. Trimming cost V 2 bases and J 0 bases, with 7 bases left between them. The CDR3: CSVERDMNTEAFF. The CDR3 nucleotides are TGCAGCGTTGAAAGGGACATGAACACTGAAGCTTTCTTT.

This clonotype was counted at least ten times. V usage is TRBV12-3 or TRBV12-4 and J usage is TRBJ2-5; 7 nucleotides line up with TRBD1. With V trimmed by 2 bases and J by 6 bases, 3 bases remained unmatched. This CDR3 has 13 residues. CDR3 DNA: TGTGCCAGCAGTTTACAGGGGGAAAAGACCCAGTACTTC. It encodes CASSLQGEKTQYF.

This clonotype showed up just a few times. The gene calls are TRBV5-1 and TRBJ2-5; 8 bases align to TRBD1. There are 14 residues in the CDR3. Germline CDR1 SGHRS, CDR2 YFSETQ. The V segment lost 4 bases and the J segment 5 bases; nucleotides outside the gene matches: 7. Here the CDR3 DNA reads TGCGCCAGCAGCCCATGGACAGGGTGGGAGACCCAGTACTTC. Its translation: CASSPWTGWETQYF.

V usage is TRBV4-3 and J usage is TRBJ1-4, with D uncertain. This CDR3 is 13 amino acids long. Germline lookup yields CDR1 LGHNA and CDR2 YSLEER. Trimming pared 0 bases from V and 13 bases from J, leaving 12 bases between. The CDR3 region has the DNA TGCGCCAGCAGCCAAGATGGAGAAAGTGTACTGTTTTTT. It encodes CASSQDGESVLFF.

The sample holds a few counts of this clonotype. J is TRBJ2-7 and V is TRBV12-3 or TRBV12-4; TRBD2 agrees at 7 bases. V lost 7 bases to trimming and J lost 2 bases; unmatched junction nucleotides: 8. The CDR3 runs 14 residues. CDR3 nucleotide sequence: TGTGCCAGCACCCGATTGGGACTAACCTACGAGCAGTACTTC. It is translated as CASTRLGLTYEQYF.

The table lists this clonotype with a few counts. V gene TRBV20-1 combines with J gene TRBJ2-5; D is unclear. V was trimmed by 1 base and J by 2 bases, leaving 8 bases between them. Germline V CDR1 and CDR2: DFQATT, SNEGSKA (reference sequence). The CDR3 spans 13 residues. The CDR3 sequence: CSARGSVQETQYF. DNA of the CDR3: TGCAGTGCTAGAGGATCCGTTCAAGAGACCCAGTACTTC.

This clonotype was counted a few times. This chain joins TRBV12-3 or TRBV12-4 and TRBJ2-1, with 12 bases matching TRBD2. Losses at the gene ends were 6 bases for V and 8 bases for J; bases not matched to a gene: 8. The length of the CDR3 is 15 residues. The CDR3 loop is CASSRASGGVDEQFF. CDR3 nucleotide sequence: TGTGCCAGCAGCCGGGCTAGCGGGGGGGTAGATGAGCAGTTCTTC.

This clonotype was recorded many times. The chain has TRBV7-2 and TRBJ2-2; perhaps TRBD1 as D (5 bases). This CDR3 is built from 16 residues. In germline, CDR1 is SGHTA, CDR2 FQGNSA. V lost 1 base and J lost 4, with 13 bases in between. The CDR3 loop is CASSLEGFLGTGELFF. CDR3 bases: TGTGCCAGCAGCTTAGAGGGGTTCCTGGGCACCGGGGAGCTGTTTTTT.

This clonotype has just a few counts. The CDR3 coding sequence is TGCAGTGCTAGACAGGGACTCCGGTCCGGCATCCAAGAGACCCAGTACTTC. Encoded protein: CSARQGLRSGIQETQYF. The genes are TRBV20-1 and TRBJ2-5; D may be TRBD2 (6 bases). The CDR3 has 17 residues. The ends were cut back, 2 bases at V and 1 base at J, with 20 bases in the middle. The V gene's germline CDR1 is DFQATT and CDR2 SNEGSKA (reference sequence).

This clonotype occurred many times. This chain joins TRBV12-3 or TRBV12-4 and TRBJ2-7; TRBD1 aligns across 7 bases. The CDR3 consists of 14 residues. With V trimmed by 5 bases and J by 2 bases, 6 bases remained unmatched. The CDR3 spells CASSPQGVTYEQYF. CDR3 coding DNA: TGTGCCAGCAGTCCTCAGGGGGTTACCTACGAGCAGTACTTC.

This clonotype was observed once. The genes are TRBV20-1 and TRBJ2-2; the D gene is possibly TRBD2 (6 bases). The germline gives CDR1 DFQATT, CDR2 SNEGSKA (reference sequence). The CDR3 consists of 16 residues. V lost 3 bases, J lost 2 bases, and 16 bases lay in between. For the CDR3, the DNA is TGCAGTGCTAGGTGGTTGGAGCGGGCAAACACCGGGGAGCTGTTTTTT. Protein sequence: CSARWLERANTGELFF.

The chain has TRBV20-1 and TRBJ1-1; D is unresolved. The V and J ends lost 0 bases and 3 bases respectively, with 11 bases between them. The CDR3 has 14 residues. Germline V gene lookup returns CDR1 DFQATT and CDR2 SNEGSKA (reference sequence). CDR3 coding DNA: TGCAGTGCTAGAGATTCGAGTGTATACACTGAAGCTTTCTTT. Encoded protein: CSARDSSVYTEAFF.

This clonotype occurred many times. The chain recombines TRBV6-6 with TRBJ1-1; D is undetermined. The V gene lost 0 bases and the J gene lost 8 bases, with 10 bases spanning the gap. This CDR3 spans 13 amino acids. Germline CDR1 and CDR2: MNHNY and SVGAGI (reference sequence). The CDR3 loop reads CASSYSRAGEAFF. CDR3 DNA: TGTGCCAGCAGTTACTCGAGGGCGGGAGAAGCTTTCTTT.

This clonotype was recorded many times. The genes are TRBV28 and TRBJ1-5; D is uncertain. V dropped 2 bases and J dropped 7 bases, with 9 bases sitting between them. The V gene's germline CDR1 is MDHEN and CDR2 SYDVKM. CDR3 size: 13 residues. CDR3 sequence: CASSLGVGQPQHF. The CDR3 nucleotides read TGTGCCAGCAGTTTAGGGGTTGGACAGCCCCAGCATTTT.